The clone carrying this T cell receptor beta chain was counted many times. The source of the sample is a study of human T cells and chemical hapten exposure. Each CDR3 protein gets one entry after TCRdb re-called the RACE reads with MiXCR. Of about 34,000 distinct CDR3 sequences listed, 5% to 8% are singletons. The CDR3 sequence is 13 residues long. Trimming removed 3 bases at V and 3 bases at J, with 8 bases between. Germline V gene data show CDR1 as SGHTA and CDR2 as FQGNSA. Noted time point: patch test 1, 2 weeks after DPC sensitization. Treatment of the sample: therapeutic diphenylcyclopropenone sensitization with weekly scalp DPC. Whole blood that had not been fractionated was the source of extracted total RNA.

The sequencing used whole blood, collected in connection with sensitization to the hapten diphenylcyclopropenone (DPC). The chain employs TRBV7-2 and TRBJ1-1; no clear D gene. The receptor's source is a woman in her twenties or thirties with alopecia areata. Some clones in this sample may be carry-over from other donors' samples. CDR3 in amino acids: CASSFAGYTEAFF. In nucleotides, the CDR3 is TGTGCCAGCAGCTTCGCCGGGTACACTGAAGCTTTCTTT.